This entry is about one TCR beta chain. The V segment lost 6 bases and the J segment 4 bases; nucleotides outside the gene matches: 16. Germline V gene data show CDR1 as MDHEN and CDR2 as SYDVKM. This CDR3 has 17 amino acids. The entry originates in a study of blood T cell repertoires in COVID-19. Study-wide background: Whether acute or convalescent, the COVID-19 samples came from the United States, Italy and Spain. PBMCs, B-cell-depleted T cells, or T cells provided the cDNA or gDNA that made up the material.

Methods used by the authors: Reference gene primer amplification gave estimated nucleated cell counts. Profiled with immunoSEQ multiplex PCR; TCRdb holds only in-frame clones, not every one. That table is the source of V, J and clone size, and D and trimming were worked out from the DNA. The top ten clones hold about 2.1% of a sample with 120,000 to 150,000 clones, more than 70% of them seen once. The TCR comes from a human donor in a cohort sampled during active COVID-19. The chain is built from TRBV28 and TRBJ2-3, with 7 bases that match TRBD2. The sequenced sample consisted of peripheral blood. The DNA for the CDR3 is TGTGCCAGCAGCCAAGTGGGGGGGGGTTTCCTCGCAGATACGCAGTATTTT. Its translation: CASSQVGGGFLADTQYF.